The clone carrying this T cell receptor beta chain was counted only a few times. Its cognate antigen is unknown. This sample is part of a study of T cells after yellow fever vaccination. Study outcomes and limitations: The secondary response showed a weaker magnitude and a faster peak, day 5 versus 15.

Looked up from germline, CDR1 is KGHDR and CDR2 is SFDVKD. CDR3 length equals 15 residues. The J segment lost 3 bases and the V segment lost 2 bases, leaving 3 bases of the junction unmatched. Synthesis of TCR cDNA relied on 5'RACE template switching, which attached a universal primer site and UMIs. Each CDR3 protein is one row after TCRdb ran MiXCR on the 5' RACE reads. The sample lists 500,000 to 650,000 distinct CDR3 sequences, approximately 13% occurring once. The TCR sequence derives from a young man who received the YFV17D yellow fever vaccine. The chain recombines TRBV24-1 with TRBJ2-7; 10 nucleotides match TRBD2. The sequencing used PBMCs, collected on the day of the yellow fever booster vaccination. The CDR3 DNA is TGTGCCACCAGTGATTCTACTAGCGGGGTCTACGAGCAGTACTTC. It specifies CATSDSTSGVYEQYF.